This passage covers 3 T cell receptor beta chains from one sample sequenced in a study of T-cell memory formation after mild COVID-19. TCRdb reanalysed the 5' RACE reads using MiXCR and keeps one entry per CDR3 protein. The repertoire holds around 340,000 distinct CDR3 sequences, with approximately 16% as singletons. Sample: PBMCs or a T cell subset sorted from them (not recorded which). The receptors derive from a man aged 18 to 30 who had mild COVID-19 (a few samples of this study predate the infection). Cell type and time point are not known.

The J gene is TRBJ2-2, the V gene TRBV24-1; weak D call: TRBD1 (6 bases). The CDR3 is 15 amino acids. V was clipped by 3 bases and J by 6 bases, with 13 bases between them. Germline V lookup: CDR1 KGHDR, CDR2 SFDVKD. CDR3 sequence: CATSDGSQGPGELFF. DNA of the CDR3: TGTGCCACCAGTGATGGGTCACAGGGCCCCGGGGAGCTGTTTTTT.

The CDR3 nucleotides read TGCAGTGCTAGTATCTCCTACGAGCAGTACTTC. This sequence encodes CSASISYEQYF. V usage is TRBV20-1 and J usage is TRBJ2-7; D is unclear. CDR1 and CDR2 (germline): DFQATT, SNEGSKA (reference sequence). There are 11 residues in the CDR3. V gave up 3 bases and J gave up 0 bases, with 3 bases separating them.

The gene calls are TRBV2 and TRBJ2-3; no reliable D call. Germline CDR1 SNHLY, CDR2 FYNNEI. The CDR3 contains 8 residues. V was shortened by 7 bases and J by 7 bases, with 0 bases between the two germline ends. DNA for the CDR3: TGTGCCAGCAATACGCAGTATTTT. This codes for CASNTQYF.